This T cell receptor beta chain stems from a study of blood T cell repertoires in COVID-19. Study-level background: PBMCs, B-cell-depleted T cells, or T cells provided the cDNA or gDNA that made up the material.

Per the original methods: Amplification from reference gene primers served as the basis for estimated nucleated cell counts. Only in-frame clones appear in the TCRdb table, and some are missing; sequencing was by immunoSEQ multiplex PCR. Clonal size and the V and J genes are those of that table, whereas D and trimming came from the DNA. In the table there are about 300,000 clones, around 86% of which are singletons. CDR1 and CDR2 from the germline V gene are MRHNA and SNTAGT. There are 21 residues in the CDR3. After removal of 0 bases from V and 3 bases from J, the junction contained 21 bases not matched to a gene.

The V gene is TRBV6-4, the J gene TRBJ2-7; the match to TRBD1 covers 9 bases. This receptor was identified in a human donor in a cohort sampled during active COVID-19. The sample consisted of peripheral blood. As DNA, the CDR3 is TGTGCCAGCAGTGACTCAGGACAGGGGAAACAAGAAAGCCCGGAGCTCTACGAGCAGTACTTC. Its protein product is CASSDSGQGKQESPELYEQYF.